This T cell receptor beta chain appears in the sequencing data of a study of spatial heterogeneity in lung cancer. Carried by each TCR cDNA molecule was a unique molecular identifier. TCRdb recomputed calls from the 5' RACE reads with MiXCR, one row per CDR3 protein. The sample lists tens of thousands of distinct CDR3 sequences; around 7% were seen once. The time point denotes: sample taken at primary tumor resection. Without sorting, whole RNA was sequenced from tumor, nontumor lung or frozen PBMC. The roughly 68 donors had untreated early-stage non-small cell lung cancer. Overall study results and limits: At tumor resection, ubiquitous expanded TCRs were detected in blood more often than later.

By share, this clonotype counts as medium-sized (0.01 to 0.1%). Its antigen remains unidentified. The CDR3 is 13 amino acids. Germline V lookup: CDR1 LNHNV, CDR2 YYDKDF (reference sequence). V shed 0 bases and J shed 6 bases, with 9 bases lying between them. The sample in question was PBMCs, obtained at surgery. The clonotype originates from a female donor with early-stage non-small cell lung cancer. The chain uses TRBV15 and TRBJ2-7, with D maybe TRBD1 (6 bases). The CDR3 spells CATSREGAVEQYF. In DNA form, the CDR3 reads TGTGCCACCAGCAGAGAGGGGGCGGTCGAGCAGTACTTC.